These 24 T cell receptor beta chains were all obtained from the same sample, sequenced in a study of T cell changes during pregnancy in multiple sclerosis. Method: immunoSEQ multiplex PCR; TCRdb's copy keeps in-frame clones and lacks some. This table holds 77,000 or so clones, just over 90% found once. Sample: peripheral blood, taken in the second trimester of pregnancy. These receptors were collected from a female donor in good health, enrolled as a control in a pregnancy study.

This clone was counted a single time. V and J are TRBV7-9 and TRBJ2-5, with unresolved D. V was pared by 4 bases and J by 4 bases, with 10 bases between. This CDR3 comprises 13 residues. CDR1 is SEHNR, CDR2 FQNEAQ, per germline (reference sequence). CDR3 nucleotide sequence: TGTGCCAGCAGCTCCATCGCGAGAGAGACCCAGTACTTC. It yields the protein CASSSIARETQYF.

The chain couples TRBV30 to TRBJ2-3, with a possible D match to TRBD2 (5 bases). The V end was cut by 2 bases, the J end by 2 bases, with 17 bases between. The V gene's germline CDR1 is GTSNPN and CDR2 SVGIG (reference sequence). This CDR3 region has 16 residues. The CDR3 loop reads CAWSSAFRRSTDTQYF. In DNA, the CDR3 is TGTGCCTGGAGTTCAGCCTTCCGGAGGTCCACAGATACGCAGTATTTT.

The chain combines TRBV27 with TRBJ1-2; possibly TRBD1 for D (6 bases). The CDR3 spans 13 residues. V was clipped by 2 bases and J by 7 bases, with 11 bases between them. Germline-derived CDR1 and CDR2 are MNHEY and SMNVEV (reference sequence). CDR3 sequence (DNA): TGTGCCAGCAGTTTAAGGGACAATTCTGGCTACACCTTC. This gives the protein CASSLRDNSGYTF.

This chain connects TRBV4-2 to TRBJ2-5; weak D call: TRBD1 (6 bases). Germline assignment: CDR1 LGHNA and CDR2 YNFKEQ. Trimming pared 1 base from V and 1 base from J, leaving 10 bases between. The CDR3 length is 15 residues. The CDR3 protein is CASSQGGRVQETQYF. The CDR3 DNA follows: TGTGCCAGCAGCCAAGGGGGGCGGGTCCAAGAGACCCAGTACTTC.

CDR3 nucleotides: TGCGCCAGCAGCTTGTCGACAGGGCGCAACTATGGCTACACCTTC. Translated: CASSLSTGRNYGYTF. The V gene is TRBV5-1, the J gene TRBJ1-2, with TRBD1 identical over 7 bases. The J segment lost 2 bases and the V segment lost 1 base, leaving 5 bases of the junction unmatched. CDR3 length: 15 amino acids. Germline CDR1 is SGHRS and CDR2 is YFSETQ.

V and J are TRBV18 and TRBJ2-1; 9 positions agree with TRBD1. The CDR3 runs 14 residues. Germline assignment: CDR1 KGHSH and CDR2 LQKENI. Trimming removed 1 base from V and 7 bases from J; junction bases left unmatched: 2. The CDR3 DNA is TGTGCCAGCTCACCACGACAGGGGGTTAATGAGCAGTTCTTC. Its translation: CASSPRQGVNEQFF. Full variable domain (missing parts from reference TRBV18 and TRBJ2-1): NAGVMQNPRHLVRRRGQEARLRCSPMKGHSHVYWYRQLPEEGLKFMVYLQKENIIDESGMPKERFSAEFPKEGPSILRIQQVVRGDSAAYFCASSPRQGVNEQFFGPGTRLTVL.

The genes are TRBV7-2 and TRBJ2-2; D perhaps matches TRBD2 (5 bases). The CDR3 loop spans 17 amino acids. Trimming pared 3 bases from V and 1 base from J, leaving 15 bases between. CDR1 is SGHTA, CDR2 FQGNSA, per germline. The CDR3: CASSFDRAGVNTGELFF. CDR3 in DNA: TGTGCCAGCAGCTTTGATCGTGCGGGTGTGAACACCGGGGAGCTGTTTTTT. Drawing the rest from reference TRBV7-2 and TRBJ2-2, the complete variable domain is GAGVSQSPSNKVTEKGKDVELRCDPISGHTALYWYRQSLGQGLEFLIYFQGNSAPDKSGLPSDRFSAERTGGSVSTLTIQRTQQEDSAVYLCASSFDRAGVNTGELFFGEGSRLTVL.

V gene TRBV11-1 combines with J gene TRBJ2-7; possibly TRBD1 for D (6 bases). The CDR3 has 13 amino acids. Trimming shortened V by 1 base and J by 2 bases, and 6 bases separated the two germline ends. Germline CDR1 reads SGHAT; CDR2 reads FQDESV (reference sequence). CDR3 DNA: TGTGCCAGCAGCTTAGGGGGGCCCTACGAGCAGTACTTC. Protein sequence: CASSLGGPYEQYF.

The chain has TRBV10-2 and TRBJ2-3; D is undetermined. This CDR3 has 16 amino acids. The germline V and J ends were trimmed by 7 bases and 0 bases, with 17 bases remaining between them. Looked up from germline, CDR1 is WSHSY and CDR2 is SAAADI. CDR3 nucleotide sequence: TGCGCCAGCACCGAACGAAAACTCACTAGCACAGATACGCAGTATTTT. Protein sequence: CASTERKLTSTDTQYF.

This chain links TRBV2 with TRBJ2-1; TRBD2 matches at 13 bases. The CDR3 has 15 residues. CDR1 is SNHLY, CDR2 FYNNEI, per germline. V shed 6 bases and J 10 bases; nucleotides not matched to a gene: 9. CDR3 nucleotides: TGTGCCAGCAGAGTAACTAGCGGGGGGGCCTGGGAGCAGTTCTTC. Translating gives CASRVTSGGAWEQFF.

This clone turned up a few times. Written as DNA, the CDR3 is TGTGCCTGGACGGACACTGAAGCTTTCTTT. It translates to CAWTDTEAFF. This chain joins TRBV30 and TRBJ1-1, with D unclear. Trimming stripped 4 bases from V and 3 bases from J, with 3 bases between. Germline CDR1 is GTSNPN and CDR2 is SVGIG (reference sequence). The CDR3 totals 10 residues.

This clone was recorded only once. The chain links TRBV15 to TRBJ2-7, with 8 bases lining up with TRBD1. The V segment lost 0 bases and the J segment 1 base; nucleotides outside the gene matches: 8. Germline loops: CDR1 LNHNV, CDR2 YYDKDF (reference sequence). The CDR3 has 17 amino acids. The CDR3 coding sequence is TGTGCCACCAGCAGAGACGGACAGGGTCCGAGGTCCTACGAGCAGTACTTC. This sequence encodes CATSRDGQGPRSYEQYF.

This sequence joins TRBV2 and TRBJ2-6, with a weak D call TRBD2 (6 bases). V gave up 5 bases and J gave up 0 bases, with 8 bases separating them. The CDR3 totals 15 residues. Germline V gives CDR1 SNHLY, CDR2 FYNNEI. The CDR3 spells CASSTEGSGANVLTF. CDR3 coding DNA: TGTGCCAGCAGTACGGAGGGCTCTGGGGCCAACGTCCTGACTTTC. The whole variable domain, remainder taken from reference TRBV2 and TRBJ2-6, is EPEVTQTPSHQVTQMGQEVILRCVPISNHLYFYWYRQILGQKVEFLVSFYNNEISEKSEIFDDQFSVERPDGSNFTLKIRSTKLEDSAMYFCASSTEGSGANVLTFGAGSRLTVL.

The chain joins TRBV12-5 to TRBJ1-3; tentatively, D is TRBD1 (5 bases). Trimming took 0 bases from V and 0 from J, leaving 12 bases between them. CDR3 length: 17 amino acids. CDR1 is LGHNT and CDR2 is FRNRAP in the germline V gene. The CDR3 region has the DNA TGTGCTAGTGGTTTGGTATCTTGGGGCAGCTCTGGAAACACCATATATTTT. It yields the protein CASGLVSWGSSGNTIYF.

The sample holds a few counts of this clone. This chain connects TRBV21-1 to TRBJ2-7; the table's D call, TRBD1, was not checked against the DNA. TRBV21-1 is a pseudogene segment. The CDR3 loop spans 15 amino acids. The CDR3 DNA sequence: TGTGCCAGCAGCAGGTCGGACAGGGGGGACTACGAGCAGTACTTC. The encoded protein is CASSRSDRGDYEQYF.

The gene calls are TRBV19 and TRBJ2-2, with D uncertain. The CDR3 has 14 amino acids. Trimming cost V 3 bases and J 1 base, with 6 bases left between them. Germline V gives CDR1 LNHDA, CDR2 SQIVND (reference sequence). CDR3 DNA: TGTGCCAGTAGTATCGGCGGGAACACCGGGGAGCTGTTTTTT. Protein product: CASSIGGNTGELFF.

The chain combines TRBV7-9 with TRBJ2-7; D not resolved. CDR3 length equals 12 residues. V dropped 5 bases and J dropped 4 bases, with 9 bases sitting between them. Germline values: CDR1 SEHNR, CDR2 FQNEAQ (reference sequence). The CDR3 bases are TGTGCCAGCAGCCCCCCGGGTTACGAGCAGTACTTC. This translates into CASSPPGYEQYF. The entire variable domain, with the rest obtained from reference TRBV7-9 and TRBJ2-7, is as follows: DTGVSQNPRHKITKRGQNVTFRCDPISEHNRLYWYRQTLGQGPEFLTYFQNEAQLEKSRLLSDRFSAERPKGSFSTLEIQRTEQGDSAMYLCASSPPGYEQYFGPGTRLTVT.

J is TRBJ2-5 and V is TRBV11-2, with a tentative D call TRBD2 (5 bases). V was pared by 8 bases and J by 1 base, with 14 bases between. The CDR3 contains 14 residues. Germline V gene lookup returns CDR1 SGHAT and CDR2 FQNNGV. CDR3 coding DNA: TGTGCCAGCGTCCACGGCGGGCTCCAAGAGACCCAGTACTTC. Translation gives CASVHGGLQETQYF.

The J gene is TRBJ1-4, the V gene TRBV7-9; D call uncertain. The CDR3 loop spans 16 amino acids. V was shortened by 0 bases and J by 3 bases, with 11 bases between the two germline ends. Looked up from germline, CDR1 is SEHNR and CDR2 is FQNEAQ (reference sequence). CDR3 sequence: CASSLAMEGPNEKLFF. The CDR3 DNA sequence: TGTGCCAGCAGCTTAGCGATGGAGGGTCCTAATGAAAAACTGTTTTTT.

V gene TRBV5-5 combines with J gene TRBJ2-7; D perhaps matches TRBD2 (5 bases). Germline V lookup: CDR1 SGHKS, CDR2 YYEKEE (reference sequence). The CDR3 totals 14 residues. V was cut by 2 bases and J by 2 bases, with 11 bases left in between. The CDR3 loop reads CASSFSDGAYEQYF. DNA for the CDR3: TGTGCCAGCAGCTTCTCGGACGGGGCCTACGAGCAGTACTTC. Complete variable domain (other parts from reference TRBV5-5 and TRBJ2-7): DAGVTQSPTHLIKTRGQQVTLRCSPISGHKSVSWYQQVLGQGPQFIFQYYEKEERGRGNFPDRFSARQFPNYSSELNVNALLLGDSALYLCASSFSDGAYEQYFGPGTRLTVT.

This clone came up once. The genes are TRBV5-1 and TRBJ1-1, with TRBD1 matching 8 bases. The V and J ends lost 5 bases and 0 bases, in that order; junction bases with no gene match: 9. The germline gives CDR1 SGHRS, CDR2 YFSETQ. There are 16 residues in the CDR3. The CDR3 region has the DNA TGCGCCAGCAGGCAGAGGGGACAGGATTTGAACACTGAAGCTTTCTTT. It is translated as CASRQRGQDLNTEAFF.

The V call is TRBV27, the J call TRBJ1-1, with D perhaps matching TRBD1 (5 bases). Germline V gives CDR1 MNHEY, CDR2 SMNVEV (reference sequence). Trimming removed 3 bases from V and 1 base from J, with 9 bases in between. The CDR3 is 14 residues long. The CDR3: CASSLRGPNTEAFF. The CDR3 region has the DNA TGTGCCAGCAGTTTGCGGGGCCCGAACACTGAAGCTTTCTTT.

The CDR3 DNA reads as TGTGCCAGCAGCTTAGTTGGGGGGACCGGGGAGCTGTTTTTT. Encoded protein: CASSLVGGTGELFF. The chain couples TRBV13 to TRBJ2-2; D possibly corresponds to TRBD2 (6 bases). V was pared by 1 base and J by 5 bases, with 8 bases between. Germline CDR1 and CDR2: PRHDT and FYEKMQ (reference sequence). This CDR3 is built from 14 residues.

The chain joins TRBV6-8 to TRBJ1-2; D unresolved. Germline V CDR1 and CDR2: MNHGY, SAAAGT. The V gene lost 4 bases and the J gene lost 4 bases, with 13 bases spanning the gap. The CDR3 spans 14 residues. The CDR3 sequence is CASSFPKKFYGYTF. The CDR3, as DNA: TGTGCCAGCAGTTTTCCCAAAAAATTCTATGGCTACACCTTC.